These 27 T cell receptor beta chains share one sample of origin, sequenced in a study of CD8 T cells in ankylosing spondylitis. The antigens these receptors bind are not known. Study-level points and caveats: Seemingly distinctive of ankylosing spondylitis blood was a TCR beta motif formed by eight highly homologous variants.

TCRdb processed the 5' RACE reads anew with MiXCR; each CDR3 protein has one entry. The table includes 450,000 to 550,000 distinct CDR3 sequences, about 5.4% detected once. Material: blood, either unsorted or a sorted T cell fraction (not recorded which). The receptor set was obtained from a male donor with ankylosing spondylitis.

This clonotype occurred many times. In DNA form, the CDR3 reads TGTGCCAGCAGTAACGAGTATGGTGGTCAGCCCCAGCATTTT. Its translation is CASSNEYGGQPQHF. This chain connects TRBV2 to TRBJ1-5, with unresolved D. Germline V CDR1 and CDR2: SNHLY, FYNNEI. The CDR3 spans 14 residues. Trimming cost V 5 bases and J 6 bases, with 14 bases left between them.

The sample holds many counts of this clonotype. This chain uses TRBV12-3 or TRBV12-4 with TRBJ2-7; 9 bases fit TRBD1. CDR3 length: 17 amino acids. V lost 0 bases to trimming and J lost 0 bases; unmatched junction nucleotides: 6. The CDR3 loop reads CASSLALGTGSSYEQYF. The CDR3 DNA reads TGTGCCAGCAGTTTAGCGCTAGGGACAGGGAGCTCCTACGAGCAGTACTTC.

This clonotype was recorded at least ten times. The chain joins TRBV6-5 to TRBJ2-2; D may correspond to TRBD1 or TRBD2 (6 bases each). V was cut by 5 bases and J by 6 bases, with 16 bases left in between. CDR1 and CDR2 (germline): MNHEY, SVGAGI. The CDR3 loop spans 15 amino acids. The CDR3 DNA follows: TGTGCCAGCAGTCTATCTCCGGGGGCAGCCGGGGAGCTGTTTTTT. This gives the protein CASSLSPGAAGELFF.

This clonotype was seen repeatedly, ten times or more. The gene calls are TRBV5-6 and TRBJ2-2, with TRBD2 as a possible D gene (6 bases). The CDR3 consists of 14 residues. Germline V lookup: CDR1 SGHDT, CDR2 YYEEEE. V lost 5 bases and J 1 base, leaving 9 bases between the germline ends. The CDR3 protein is CASRRGLNTGELFF. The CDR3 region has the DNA TGTGCCAGCAGGCGGGGTCTGAACACCGGGGAGCTGTTTTTT. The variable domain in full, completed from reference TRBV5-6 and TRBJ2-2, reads DAGVTQSPTHLIKTRGQQVTLRCSPKSGHDTVSWYQQALGQGPQFIFQYYEEEERQRGNFPDRFSGHQFPNYSSELNVNALLLGDSALYLCASRRGLNTGELFFGEGSRLTVL.

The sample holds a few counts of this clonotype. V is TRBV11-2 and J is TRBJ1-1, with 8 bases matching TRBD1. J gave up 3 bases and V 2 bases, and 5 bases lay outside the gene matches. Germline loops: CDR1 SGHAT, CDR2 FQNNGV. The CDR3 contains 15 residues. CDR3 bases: TGTGCCAGCAGCTTAATGACAGGGGAAGACACTGAAGCTTTCTTT. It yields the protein CASSLMTGEDTEAFF.

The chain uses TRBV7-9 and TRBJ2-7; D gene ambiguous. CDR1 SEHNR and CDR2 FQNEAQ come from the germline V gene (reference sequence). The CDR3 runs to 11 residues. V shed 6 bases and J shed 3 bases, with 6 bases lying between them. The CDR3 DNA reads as TGTGCCAGCAGAGACAACTACGAGCAGTACTTC. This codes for CASRDNYEQYF.

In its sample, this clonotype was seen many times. CDR3 amino acids: CASTGLTDTQYF. In DNA, the CDR3 is TGTGCCAGCACCGGCTTAACAGATACGCAGTATTTT. The chain has TRBV28 and TRBJ2-3; no clear D gene. The CDR3 consists of 12 residues. Germline CDR1 is MDHEN and CDR2 is SYDVKM. V shed 7 bases and J shed 3 bases, with 8 bases lying between them.

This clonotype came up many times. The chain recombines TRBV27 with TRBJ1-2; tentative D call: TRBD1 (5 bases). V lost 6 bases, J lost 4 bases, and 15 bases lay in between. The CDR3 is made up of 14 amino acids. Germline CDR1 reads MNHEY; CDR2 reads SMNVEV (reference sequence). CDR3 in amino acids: CASSPGTTAYGYTF. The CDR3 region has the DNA TGTGCCAGCAGCCCAGGGACCACTGCCTATGGCTACACCTTC.

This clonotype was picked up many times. Here the CDR3 DNA reads TGTGCCAGCAGCCGGGACGGCACAGATACGCAGTATTTT. Its translation: CASSRDGTDTQYF. The chain is built from TRBV6-1 and TRBJ2-3; D may be TRBD1 or TRBD2 (5 bases each). Germline V gives CDR1 MNHNS, CDR2 SASEGT. Trimming stripped 6 bases from V and 1 base from J, with 8 bases between. CDR3 length equals 13 residues.

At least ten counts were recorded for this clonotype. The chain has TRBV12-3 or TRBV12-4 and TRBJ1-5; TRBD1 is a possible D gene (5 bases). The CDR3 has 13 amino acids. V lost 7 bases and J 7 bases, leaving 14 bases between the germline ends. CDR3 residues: CASTLGGNQPQHF. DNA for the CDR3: TGTGCCAGCACCCTGGGGGGGAACCAGCCCCAGCATTTT.

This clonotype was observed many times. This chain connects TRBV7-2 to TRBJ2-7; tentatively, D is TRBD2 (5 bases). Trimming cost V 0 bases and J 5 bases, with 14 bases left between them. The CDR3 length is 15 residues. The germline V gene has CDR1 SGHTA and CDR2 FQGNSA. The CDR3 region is CASSLARGRFNEQYF. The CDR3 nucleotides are TGTGCCAGCAGCTTAGCGCGAGGGAGATTTAACGAGCAGTACTTC.

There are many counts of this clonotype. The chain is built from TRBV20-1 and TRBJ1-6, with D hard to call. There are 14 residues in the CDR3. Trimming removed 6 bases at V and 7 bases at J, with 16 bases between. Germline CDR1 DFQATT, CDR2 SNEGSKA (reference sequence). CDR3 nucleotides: TGCAGTGCGCAGGACGGGAACCTAAATTCACCCCTCCACTTT. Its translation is CSAQDGNLNSPLHF.

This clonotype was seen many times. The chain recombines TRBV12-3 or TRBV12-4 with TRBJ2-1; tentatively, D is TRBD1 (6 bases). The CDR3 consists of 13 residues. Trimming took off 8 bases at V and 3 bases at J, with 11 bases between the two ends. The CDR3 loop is CASQGQRYNEQFF. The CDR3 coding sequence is TGTGCCAGCCAAGGACAGCGCTACAATGAGCAGTTCTTC.

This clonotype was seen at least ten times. CDR3: CASSGGTGGRTEAFF. The CDR3 bases are TGTGCCAGCAGCGGCGGGACAGGGGGCCGGACTGAAGCTTTCTTT. The chain employs TRBV7-3 and TRBJ1-1; 12 bases map to TRBD1. The V gene end was trimmed by 5 bases and the J gene end by 5 bases; junction bases not matched to a gene: 6. Germline CDR1 and CDR2: SGHTA and FQGTGA. CDR3 length: 15 amino acids.

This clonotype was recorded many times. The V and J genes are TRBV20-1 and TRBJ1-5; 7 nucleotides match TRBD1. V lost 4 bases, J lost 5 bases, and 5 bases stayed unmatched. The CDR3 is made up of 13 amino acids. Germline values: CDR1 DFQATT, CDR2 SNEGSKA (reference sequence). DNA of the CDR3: TGCAGTGCTATTGGGACAGCGGATCAGCCCCAGCATTTT. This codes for CSAIGTADQPQHF.

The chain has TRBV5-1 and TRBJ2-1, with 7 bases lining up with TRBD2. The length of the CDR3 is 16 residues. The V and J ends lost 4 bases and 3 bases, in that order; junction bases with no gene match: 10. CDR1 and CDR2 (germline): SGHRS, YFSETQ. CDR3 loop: CASSGLLAENYNEQFF. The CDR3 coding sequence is TGCGCCAGCAGCGGACTTCTAGCGGAAAACTACAATGAGCAGTTCTTC.

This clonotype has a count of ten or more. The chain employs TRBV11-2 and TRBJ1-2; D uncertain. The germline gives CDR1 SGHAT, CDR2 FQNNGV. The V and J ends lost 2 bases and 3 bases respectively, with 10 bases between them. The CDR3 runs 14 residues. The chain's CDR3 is CASSLNAGDYGYTF. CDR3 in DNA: TGTGCCAGCAGCTTAAACGCAGGAGACTATGGCTACACCTTC.

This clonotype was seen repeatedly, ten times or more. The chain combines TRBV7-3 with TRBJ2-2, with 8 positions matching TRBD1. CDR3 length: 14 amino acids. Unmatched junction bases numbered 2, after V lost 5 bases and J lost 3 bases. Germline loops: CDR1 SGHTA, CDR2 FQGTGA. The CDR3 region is CASSPDRDTGELFF. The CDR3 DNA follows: TGTGCCAGCAGCCCGGACAGGGACACCGGGGAGCTGTTTTTT.

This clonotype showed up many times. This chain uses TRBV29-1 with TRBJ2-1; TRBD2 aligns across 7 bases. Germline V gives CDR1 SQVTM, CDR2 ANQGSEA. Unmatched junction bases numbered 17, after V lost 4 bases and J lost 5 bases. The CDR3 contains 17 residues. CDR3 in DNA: TGCAGCGTTGGGGTAGGGAGGGGATGGTTTGAGAACAATGAGCAGTTCTTC. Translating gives CSVGVGRGWFENNEQFF.

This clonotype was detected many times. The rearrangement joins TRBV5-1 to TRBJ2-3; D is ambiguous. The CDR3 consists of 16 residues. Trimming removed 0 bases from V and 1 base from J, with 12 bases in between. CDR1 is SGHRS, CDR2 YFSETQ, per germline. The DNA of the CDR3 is TGCGCCAGCAGCTTGGAGCTCGCTTACGGCACAGATACGCAGTATTTT. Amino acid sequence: CASSLELAYGTDTQYF. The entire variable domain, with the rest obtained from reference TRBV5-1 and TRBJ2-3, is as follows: KAGVTQTPRYLIKTRGQQVTLSCSPISGHRSVSWYQQTPGQGLQFLFEYFSETQRNKGNFPGRFSGRQFSNSRSEMNVSTLELGDSALYLCASSLELAYGTDTQYFGPGTRLTVL.

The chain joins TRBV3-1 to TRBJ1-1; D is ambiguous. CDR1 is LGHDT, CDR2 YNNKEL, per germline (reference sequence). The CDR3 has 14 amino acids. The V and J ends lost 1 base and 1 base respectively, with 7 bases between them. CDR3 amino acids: CASSQVAGNTEAFF. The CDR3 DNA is TGTGCCAGCAGCCAAGTTGCAGGGAACACTGAAGCTTTCTTT.

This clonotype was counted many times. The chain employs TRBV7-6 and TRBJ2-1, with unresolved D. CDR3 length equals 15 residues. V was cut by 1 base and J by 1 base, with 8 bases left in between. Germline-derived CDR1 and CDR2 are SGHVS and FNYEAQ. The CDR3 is CASSLVTGSYNEQFF. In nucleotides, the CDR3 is TGTGCCAGCAGCTTAGTCACGGGTTCCTACAATGAGCAGTTCTTC.

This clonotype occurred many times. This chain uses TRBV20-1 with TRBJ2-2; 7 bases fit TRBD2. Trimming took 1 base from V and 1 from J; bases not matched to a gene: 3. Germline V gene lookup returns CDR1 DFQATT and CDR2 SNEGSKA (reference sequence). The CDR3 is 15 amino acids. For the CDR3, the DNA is TGCAGTGCTAGAGGTGGGACTATGAACACCGGGGAGCTGTTTTTT. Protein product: CSARGGTMNTGELFF.

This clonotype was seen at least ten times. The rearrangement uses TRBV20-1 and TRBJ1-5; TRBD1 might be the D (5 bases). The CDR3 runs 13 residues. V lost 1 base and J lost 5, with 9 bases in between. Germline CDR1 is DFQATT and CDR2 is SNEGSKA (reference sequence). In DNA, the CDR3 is TGCAGTGCTAGAGGGGACGGTGATCAGCCCCAGCATTTT. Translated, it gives CSARGDGDQPQHF.

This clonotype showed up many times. The CDR3 sequence: CASSQTTGQGFYEQYF. Written as DNA, the CDR3 is TGTGCCAGCAGCCAAACCACGGGACAGGGTTTCTACGAGCAGTACTTC. This chain connects TRBV4-2 to TRBJ2-7, with 9 positions matching TRBD1. CDR1 is LGHNA, CDR2 YNFKEQ, per germline. V was clipped by 2 bases and J by 3 bases; unmatched bases: 8. This CDR3 comprises 16 residues.

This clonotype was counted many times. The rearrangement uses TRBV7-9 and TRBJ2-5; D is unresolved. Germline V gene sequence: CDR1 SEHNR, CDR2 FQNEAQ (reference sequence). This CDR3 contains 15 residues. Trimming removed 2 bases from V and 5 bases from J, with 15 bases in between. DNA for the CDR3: TGTGCCAGCAGCTTAATCACTGTTGCTGCGGAGACCCAGTACTTC. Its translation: CASSLITVAAETQYF. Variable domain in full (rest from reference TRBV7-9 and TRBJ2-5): DTGVSQNPRHKITKRGQNVTFRCDPISEHNRLYWYRQTLGQGPEFLTYFQNEAQLEKSRLLSDRFSAERPKGSFSTLEIQRTEQGDSAMYLCASSLITVAAETQYFGPGTRLLVL.

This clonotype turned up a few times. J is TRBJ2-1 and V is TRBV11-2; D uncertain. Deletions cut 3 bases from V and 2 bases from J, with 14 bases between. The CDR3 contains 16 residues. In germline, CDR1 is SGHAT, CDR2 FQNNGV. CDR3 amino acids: CASSFLTAATYNEQFF. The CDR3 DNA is TGTGCCAGCAGCTTTCTAACGGCAGCAACCTACAATGAGCAGTTCTTC. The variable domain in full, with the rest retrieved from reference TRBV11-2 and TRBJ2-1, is EAGVAQSPRYKIIEKRQSVAFWCNPISGHATLYWYQQILGQGPKLLIQFQNNGVVDDSQLPKDRFSAERLKGVDSTLKIQPAKLEDSAVYLCASSFLTAATYNEQFFGPGTRLTVL.